These T cell receptor beta chains were read from a single sample in a study of T cell responses to AZD1222 COVID-19 vaccine. Only in-frame clones appear in the TCRdb table, and some are missing; sequencing was by immunoSEQ multiplex PCR. This table has roughly 110,000 clones, 91% appearing once. The source material was peripheral blood, sampled on day 0 of AZD1222 vaccination. The receptors were sampled from an adult in good health. CDR3s include the opening cysteine and the closing phenylalanine or tryptophan. The D gene is left open where the match is weak. Some rows mark clone size as missing; the rest say once, few, many or name a class of expanded clone.

cdr3_aa: CASREAQGPNTEAFF; cdr3_nt: TGTGCCAGCAGGGAAGCACAGGGACCGAACACTGAAGCTTTCTTT; j_call: TRBJ1-1; d_call: .; v_call: TRBV28; clone_size: once
cdr3_aa: CASSRTGGFETQYF; cdr3_nt: TGTGCCAGTAGTCGGACAGGGGGCTTTGAGACCCAGTACTTC; j_call: TRBJ2-5; d_call: TRBD1; v_call: TRBV19; clone_size: few
cdr3_aa: CASSFRQGVFEKLFF; cdr3_nt: TGCGCCAGCAGCTTCCGACAGGGGGTATTTGAAAAACTGTTTTTT; j_call: TRBJ1-4; d_call: TRBD1; v_call: TRBV4-3; clone_size: once
cdr3_aa: CASSLAGTPYEQYF; cdr3_nt: TGTGCCAGCAGCTTGGCTGGAACGCCCTACGAGCAGTACTTC; j_call: TRBJ2-7; d_call: .; v_call: TRBV5-4; clone_size: .
cdr3_aa: CASSQTQGPYNEQFF; cdr3_nt: TGTGCCAGCAGCCAAACCCAGGGGCCCTACAATGAGCAGTTCTTC; j_call: TRBJ2-1; d_call: .; v_call: TRBV16; clone_size: .
cdr3_aa: CASSVGEGPNYEQYF; cdr3_nt: TGTGCCAGCAGCGTAGGGGAGGGGCCTAACTACGAGCAGTACTTC; j_call: TRBJ2-7; d_call: TRBD2; v_call: TRBV9; clone_size: .
cdr3_aa: CASSLGSGSYEQYF; cdr3_nt: TGTGCCAGCAGCTTAGGTAGCGGGTCCTACGAGCAGTACTTC; j_call: TRBJ2-7; d_call: TRBD2; v_call: TRBV7-2; clone_size: .
cdr3_aa: CASSPGNLGGTDTQYF; cdr3_nt: TGCGCCAGCAGCCCTGGGAACTTGGGTGGCACAGATACGCAGTATTTT; j_call: TRBJ2-3; d_call: .; v_call: TRBV5-1; clone_size: .
cdr3_aa: CASKLAGGRNIQYF; cdr3_nt: TGTGCCAGTAAATTAGCGGGGGGTCGAAACATTCAGTACTTC; j_call: TRBJ2-4; d_call: TRBD2; v_call: TRBV2; clone_size: .
cdr3_aa: CASSLKLGSNEQFF; cdr3_nt: TGTGCCAGCAGCTTAAAACTTGGGAGCAATGAGCAGTTCTTC; j_call: TRBJ2-1; d_call: .; v_call: TRBV5-4; clone_size: .
cdr3_aa: CASSLAAGSGNTIYF; cdr3_nt: TGCGCCAGCAGCTTGGCGGCAGGGTCTGGAAACACCATATATTTT; j_call: TRBJ1-3; d_call: .; v_call: TRBV5-1; clone_size: .